This T cell receptor (beta chain) emerged from a study of cytomegalovirus exposure and HLA in healthy donors. Study-wide results and caveats: Later, TCR association rates were found to vary by HLA locus, highest for DRB1 and lowest for HLA-C.

With 6 bases removed from V and 8 bases from J, the gap between germline ends came to 9 bases. CDR1 is SGHDT, CDR2 YYEEEE, per germline. This CDR3 has 11 amino acids. The PCR had 60 Vbeta and 13 Jbeta primers. The protocol was immunoSEQ multiplex PCR, while the TCRdb copy is restricted to in-frame clones and leaves out a portion. The data show 150,000 or so clones, with 74% seen just once and more than 3.5% held by the top ten. On this clone: The antigen remains unidentified.

The genes are TRBV5-6 and TRBJ2-1; perhaps TRBD1 as D (6 bases). The TCR sequence derives from a man aged 18 to 35 in good health and CMV-seropositive. The specimen sequenced was PBMCs. The CDR3, as DNA: TGTGCCAGCACTACAGGGTATGAGCAGTTCTTC. It translates to CASTTGYEQFF.